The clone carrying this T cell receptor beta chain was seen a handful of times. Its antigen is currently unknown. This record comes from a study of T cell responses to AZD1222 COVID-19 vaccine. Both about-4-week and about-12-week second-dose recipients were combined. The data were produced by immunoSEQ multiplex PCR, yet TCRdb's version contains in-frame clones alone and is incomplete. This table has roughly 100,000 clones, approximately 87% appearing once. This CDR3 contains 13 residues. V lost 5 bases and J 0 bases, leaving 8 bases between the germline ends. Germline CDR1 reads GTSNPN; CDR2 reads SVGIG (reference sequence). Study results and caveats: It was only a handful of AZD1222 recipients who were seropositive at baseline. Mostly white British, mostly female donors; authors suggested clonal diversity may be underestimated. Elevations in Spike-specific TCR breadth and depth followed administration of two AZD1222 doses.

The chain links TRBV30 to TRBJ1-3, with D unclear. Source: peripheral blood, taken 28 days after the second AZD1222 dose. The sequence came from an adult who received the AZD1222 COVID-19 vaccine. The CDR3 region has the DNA TGTGCCTGGGCCGGCTACTCTGGAAACACCATATATTTT. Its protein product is CAWAGYSGNTIYF.